The clone carrying this T cell receptor (beta chain) was found a few times. What it binds is unknown. This CDR3 region has 15 residues. CDR1 and CDR2 (germline): MDHEN, SYDVKM. The junction had 8 bases not matched to a gene; V was cut back by 2 bases and J by 5 bases. The data were obtained in a study of T cell repertoires and HLA-DP antigens. Study results and caveats: Against both alloantigens, CD137+ clonality was similar, about 0.39.

The primer mix covered 54 TRBV segments and 13 TRBJ segments. The repertoire was sequenced with immunoSEQ multiplex PCR; TCRdb's copy has only in-frame clones and lacks some. This sample has about 110,000 clones, with over 90% found just once. This rearrangement joins TRBV28 to TRBJ1-1; 7 nucleotides match TRBD1. The specimen sequenced was CD4+ T cells from PBMCs. The clonotype originates from a woman aged 18-29 years in good health and CMV-seronegative. The chain's CDR3 is CASSLPSRGRTEAFF. DNA for the CDR3: TGTGCCAGCAGTTTACCATCAAGGGGGCGAACTGAAGCTTTCTTT.